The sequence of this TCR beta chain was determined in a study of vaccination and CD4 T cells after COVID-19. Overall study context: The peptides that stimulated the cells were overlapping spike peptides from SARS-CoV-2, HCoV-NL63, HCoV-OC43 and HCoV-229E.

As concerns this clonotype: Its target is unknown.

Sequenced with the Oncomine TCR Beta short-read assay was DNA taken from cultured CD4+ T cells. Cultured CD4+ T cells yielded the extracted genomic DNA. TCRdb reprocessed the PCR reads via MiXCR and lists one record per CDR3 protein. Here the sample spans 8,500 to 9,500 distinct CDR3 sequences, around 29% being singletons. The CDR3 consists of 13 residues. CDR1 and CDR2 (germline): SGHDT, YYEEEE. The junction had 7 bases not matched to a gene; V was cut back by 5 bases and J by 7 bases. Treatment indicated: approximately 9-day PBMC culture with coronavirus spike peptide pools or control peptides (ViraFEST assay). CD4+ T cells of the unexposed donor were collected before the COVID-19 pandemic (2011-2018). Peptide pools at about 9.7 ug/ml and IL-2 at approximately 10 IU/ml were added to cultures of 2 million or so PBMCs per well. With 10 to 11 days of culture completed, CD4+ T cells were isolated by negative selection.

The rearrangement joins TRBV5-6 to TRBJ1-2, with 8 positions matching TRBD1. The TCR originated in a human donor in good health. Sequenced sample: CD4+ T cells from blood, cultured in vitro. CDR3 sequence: CASSRQGIRGYTF. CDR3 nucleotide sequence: TGTGCCAGCAGTCGACAGGGGATCCGTGGCTACACCTTC.